Listed below are T cell receptor beta chains from one sample, sequenced in a study of blood T cells in healthy people across ages. TCRdb analysed the 5' RACE reads with MiXCR anew, one entry per CDR3 protein. Of 1,800,000 or so distinct CDR3 sequences in the sample, roughly 43% were seen once. Specimen: blood. These receptor sequences come from a human donor in good health. Both conserved end residues are part of each CDR3.

V: TRBV12-3/TRBV12-4
CDR3: CASGRGGADTQYF

V: TRBV20-1
CDR3: CSAEGPETGRLSYEQYF

V: TRBV10-3
CDR3: CAISELGLANYGYTF

V: TRBV14
CDR3: CASSQHGTGNEKLFF

V: TRBV19
CDR3: CASSIYSSDRARSPLHF

V: TRBV6-6
CDR3: CASSPLGRYSNQPQHF

V: TRBV20-1
CDR3: CSARDRRRAGGRYEQYF

V: TRBV5-1
CDR3: CASRDNYNEQFF

V: TRBV12-3/TRBV12-4
CDR3: CASSLHPSEGYTF

V: TRBV4-2
CDR3: CASSQEGHRETIGNSPLHF

V: TRBV4-1
CDR3: CASSQHSGADTQYF

V: TRBV2
CDR3: CASSTGILASGANVRTF

V: TRBV7-2
CDR3: CACSEMTNTEAFF

V: TRBV20-1
CDR3: CSAGAAGQTQYF